Below, 25 T cell receptor beta chains from the same sample are listed, as sequenced in a study of tumor-infiltrating lymphocytes in primary liver carcinoma (dated by TCRdb to 2017 to 2019). Sequencing relied on an Illumina HiSeq 2500. A constant-region primer and ProtoScript II reverse transcriptase were used to reverse-transcribe TCRbeta-specific cDNA from approximately 550 ng total RNA. Construction of the TCRbeta libraries relied on three nested rounds of multiplex PCR, following a slightly modified ARM-PCR procedure. Each of the first two PCR rounds ran for about 10 cycles and used multiplex TRBV1-TRBV30 forward primers together with a Cbeta reverse primer. The raw public reads went through TCRdb reprocessing: fastp at Q25, MiXCR clone calling, in-frame beta chains kept. For every CDR3 protein sequence, its rows merge into one entry that carries the most common genes and DNA. Here the sample has fewer than 250,000 distinct CDR3 sequences; around 81% occur a single time. The ten largest account for 15% to 20% of the sample.

Total RNA and DNA were co-extracted without cell sorting from approximately 20-30 mg of bulk tissue using the AllPrep DNA/RNA mini kit. Sample: tumor tissue from primary liver carcinoma. These receptors were collected from a man in his forties or fifties with primary liver carcinoma and hepatitis B virus infection.

Worth noting for this clonotype: One end of the junction does not line up with germline, which may come from a read error. V gene TRBV11-2 combines with J gene TRBJ2-3, with 8 bases aligning to TRBD2. Per the germline V gene, CDR1 is SGHAT and CDR2 is FQNNGV. The CDR3 has 15 residues. CDR3 region: CASRGTSGGTDSQYF. The DNA for the CDR3 is TGTGCCAGCAGAGGGACTAGTGGAGGCACAGATTCGCAGTATTTT.

Remarks on this clonotype: The junction departs from the called germline gene at one end, perhaps through a read error. The V and J genes are TRBV4-2 and TRBJ1-1; weak D call: TRBD1 (5 bases). This CDR3 comprises 14 residues. CDR1 and CDR2 from the germline V gene are LGHNA and YNFKEQ. Written as DNA, the CDR3 is TGTACCAGCAGCCAAGATCGAGGGGCGTCGGAGGCTTTCTTT. Translated: CTSSQDRGASEAFF.

This chain connects TRBV6-1 to TRBJ1-1; D ambiguous. Germline-derived CDR1 and CDR2 are MNHNS and SASEGT. The CDR3 is 13 residues long. Trimming took 6 bases from V and 1 from J, leaving 9 bases between them. The DNA for the CDR3 is TGTGCCAGCAGCTGGGTCTGGAACACTGAAGCTTTCTTT. Translated, it gives CASSWVWNTEAFF.

A remark on this clonotype: The CDR3 ends on some other residue instead of the conserved phenylalanine or tryptophan, so this is likely a read error. The V call is TRBV12-3 or TRBV12-4, the J call TRBJ2-3; TRBD2 aligns across 12 bases. CDR3 size: 16 residues. The CDR3 here is CASSSRTSGVTDTQYC. The CDR3 DNA follows: TGTGCCAGCAGTTCGAGGACTAGCGGGGTCACAGATACACAGTATTGT.

As for this clonotype: The junction departs from germline at one end; a sequencing error may be responsible. This chain joins TRBV28 and TRBJ2-6; D is undetermined. The germline CDR1 and CDR2 sequences are MDHEN and SYDVKM. The CDR3 covers 15 residues. Here the CDR3 DNA reads TGTGCCAGCAGTGTCTCTAATGAGTGGGCCAAGGTCCTGACTTTC. Protein product: CASSVSNEWAKVLTF.

Remarks on this clonotype: One junction end does not reproduce the germline sequence, and a read error may be involved. The chain has TRBV11-2 and TRBJ2-1; TRBD2 might be the D (6 bases). Germline-derived CDR1 and CDR2 are SGHAT and FQNNGV. The CDR3 sequence is 15 residues long. CDR3 DNA sequence: TGTACCAGCAACCCCGGGACTTCTTCCTACAATGATCAGTTCTTC. Residues: CTSNPGTSSYNDQFF.

Note on this clonotype: A much bigger clone sits one base away, suggesting this may be a read error. This chain joins TRBV5-1 and TRBJ2-7; TRBD1 matches at 7 bases. From germline, CDR1 is SGHRS and CDR2 YFSETQ. V was pared by 0 bases and J by 5 bases, with 5 bases of the junction left unmatched. This CDR3 contains 14 residues. CDR3 sequence reads: CASSLEGGYHEQYF. The CDR3 region has the DNA TGCGCCAGCAGCTTGGAAGGGGGCTACCACGAGCAGTACTTC.

On this clonotype itself: Relative to the germline gene, one junction end is altered; a read error may explain this. V gene TRBV14 combines with J gene TRBJ2-7, with D perhaps TRBD2 (5 bases). This CDR3 has 15 amino acids. Germline V gene lookup returns CDR1 SGHDN and CDR2 FVKESK. CDR3 nucleotide sequence: TGTGCCAGCATCAGAATGGGGAGCCTGATCTACGAGCAGTATTTC. Translated, it gives CASIRMGSLIYEQYF.

Points on this clonotype: Germline and junction disagree at one end, which may indicate a read error. The rearrangement uses TRBV6-1 and TRBJ2-3; D is unresolved. The length of the CDR3 is 16 residues. Per germline, CDR1 MNHNS and CDR2 SASEGT. CDR3: CASSRQAGALDDTHYF. CDR3 DNA: TGTGCCAGCAGTCGCCAAGCAGGAGCCCTCGACGATACGCACTATTTT.

A word on this clonotype: This CDR3 is missing its conserved last phenylalanine or tryptophan, likely due to a read error. The gene calls are TRBV11-2 and TRBJ2-7; D is uncertain. There are 14 residues in the CDR3. CDR1 and CDR2 from the germline V gene are SGHAT and FQNNGV. V shed 4 bases and J shed 4 bases, with 14 bases lying between them. Here the CDR3 DNA reads TGTGCCAGCAGCTCTATCAGGAACTCTTACGAGCAGTACATC. Translation: CASSSIRNSYEQYI.

The count of this clonotype is one. V usage is TRBV6-1 and J usage is TRBJ1-1, with TRBD1 as a possible D gene (6 bases). The V end was cut by 6 bases, the J end by 11 bases, with 19 bases between. Germline CDR1 and CDR2: MNHNS and SASEGT. The CDR3 spans 13 residues. As DNA, the CDR3 is TGTGCCAGCAGGAACAGGGAAGGGATCATCGCTTTCTTT. It translates to CASRNREGIIAFF.

This clonotype was detected only a few times. The V and J genes are TRBV7-9 and TRBJ2-3; tentative D call: TRBD2 (5 bases). The CDR3 has 18 amino acids. CDR1 and CDR2 (germline): SEHNR, FQNEAQ (reference sequence). The V end lost 4 bases, the J end lost 1 base, and 21 bases lay between the germline ends. The CDR3 here is CASSSLAGAIRGTDTQYF. The DNA for the CDR3 is TGTGCCAGCAGCTCGCTAGCAGGAGCGATAAGAGGCACAGATACGCAGTATTTT. Based on the CDR3 plus reference TRBV7-9 and TRBJ2-3, the full variable domain is DTGVSQNPRHKITKRGQNVTFRCDPISEHNRLYWYRQTLGQGPEFLTYFQNEAQLEKSRLLSDRFSAERPKGSFSTLEIQRTEQGDSAMYLCASSSLAGAIRGTDTQYFGPGTRLTVL.

A word on this clonotype: It may be a read error: a sequence one base away is much more abundant. The chain is built from TRBV4-2 and TRBJ2-3; D is unresolved. From germline, CDR1 is LGHNA and CDR2 YNFKEQ. Trimming shortened V by 0 bases and J by 2 bases, and 12 bases separated the two germline ends. The CDR3 is made up of 16 amino acids. DNA for the CDR3: TGTGCCAGCAGCCAAGAGTCAGCCCCTCACACAGATACGCAGTATTTT. It yields the protein CASSQESAPHTDTQYF.

V is TRBV9 and J is TRBJ2-2, with TRBD2 matching over 9 bases. The length of the CDR3 is 13 residues. With 4 bases clipped from V and 6 bases from J, the junction kept 1 base outside the gene matches. In germline, CDR1 is SGDLS, CDR2 YYNGEE. The chain's CDR3 is CASSRTSAGELFF. CDR3 in DNA: TGTGCCAGCAGCAGGACTAGCGCCGGGGAGCTGTTTTTT.

Points on this clonotype: This CDR3 fails to terminate in the conserved phenylalanine or tryptophan, so it likely reflects a read error. The chain links TRBV30 to TRBJ2-2, with D hard to call. The CDR3 extends over 14 amino acids. The germline V gene has CDR1 GTSNPN and CDR2 SVGIG (reference sequence). CDR3 nucleotide sequence: TGTGCCTGGAAAACGGTGGGGAACATCGGGGAGCTGTTTGTT. This translates into CAWKTVGNIGELFV.

Concerning this clonotype itself: A much bigger clone sits one base away, suggesting this may be a read error. V usage is TRBV5-4 and J usage is TRBJ2-2, with D uncertain. The V end lost 4 bases, the J end lost 3 bases, and 7 bases lay between the germline ends. Germline CDR1 is SGHNT and CDR2 is YYREEE (reference sequence). This CDR3 contains 13 residues. The CDR3 region is CASSVDDTGELFF. DNA for the CDR3: TGTGCCAGCAGCGTCGACGACACCGGGGAGCTGTTTTTT.

The chain links TRBV12-3 or TRBV12-4 to TRBJ1-5; D remains unclear. V lost 0 bases, J lost 7 bases, and 16 bases lay in between. This CDR3 region has 16 residues. The CDR3 here is CASSLAVVYSEQPQHF. The CDR3, as DNA: TGTGCCAGCAGTTTAGCCGTGGTATATAGCGAACAGCCCCAGCATTTT.

Concerning this clonotype: The junction departs from the called germline gene at one end, perhaps through a read error. The CDR3 DNA is TGTGCCACCAGTGCGGGCAAAAGAAAAGGGGGCAGGGAGACCCAATACTTC. It specifies CATSAGKRKGGRETQYF. The V and J genes are TRBV24-1 and TRBJ2-5; 7 positions agree with TRBD1. The CDR3 contains 17 residues. Germline V gene lookup returns CDR1 KGHDR and CDR2 SFDVKD.

Comment on this clonotype: A junction end diverges from the germline sequence, so it may reflect a read error. This chain uses TRBV28 with TRBJ2-7; perhaps TRBD2 as D (6 bases). Germline loops: CDR1 MDHEN, CDR2 SYDVKM. The CDR3 covers 16 residues. The CDR3 spells CASSSHGTPRAPEQYF. As DNA, the CDR3 is TGTGCTAGCAGTTCCCATGGGACTCCCAGGGCGCCCGAGCAGTACTTC.

A note on this clonotype: One end of the junction is discordant with germline, which a read error may explain. V gene TRBV7-9 combines with J gene TRBJ2-7, with D perhaps matching TRBD1 (6 bases). In germline, CDR1 is SEHNR, CDR2 FQNEAQ (reference sequence). This CDR3 comprises 15 residues. DNA of the CDR3: TGTCCCAGCAGCTTAGTGACAGGCGATACTTACGAGCAGTACTTC. This sequence encodes CPSSLVTGDTYEQYF.

Comment on this clonotype: A junction end diverges from the germline sequence, so it may reflect a read error. This rearrangement joins TRBV4-3 to TRBJ1-2; D remains unclear. The germline V gene has CDR1 LGHNA and CDR2 YSLEER. The CDR3 is 13 amino acids. The DNA for the CDR3 is TGCGCCAGCGGCCAAGCATGGAACTATGGCTACACCTTC. It yields the protein CASGQAWNYGYTF.

Worth noting for this clonotype: Here the CDR3 omits its conserved ending phenylalanine or tryptophan, so a read error is the likely source. The genes are TRBV29-1 and TRBJ2-2, with TRBD2 as a possible D gene (5 bases). Germline assignment: CDR1 SQVTM and CDR2 ANQGSEA. CDR3 length: 15 amino acids. With 7 bases removed from V and 0 bases from J, the gap between germline ends came to 15 bases. CDR3 amino acids: CSAFTNGANTGELFY. DNA of the CDR3: TGCAGCGCTTTTACTAACGGGGCGAACACCGGGGAGCTGTTTTAT.

Remarks on this clonotype: The junction differs from germline at one of its ends, possibly a read error. The gene calls are TRBV10-2 and TRBJ2-3; 7 bases map to TRBD2. Germline V gene lookup returns CDR1 WSHSY and CDR2 SAAADI. The CDR3 has 13 residues. CDR3: CTSGNARTDKHYF. In DNA form, the CDR3 reads TGCACCAGCGGGAATGCGCGCACAGATAAGCACTATTTT.

This clonotype was found once. One junction end disagrees with the germline gene, perhaps due to a read error. The chain links TRBV11-2 to TRBJ2-6; TRBD1 aligns across 8 bases. CDR1 and CDR2 from the germline V gene are SGHAT and FQNNGV. The CDR3 is 21 amino acids. The CDR3 DNA is TGTGCCAGCATCATGGGGGGAGACAGGGGTATTTCCCTCTCTGGGGCCAGCGTCCTGACTTTC. It translates to CASIMGGDRGISLSGASVLTF. Together with reference TRBV11-2 and TRBJ2-6, the CDR3 gives the full variable domain: EAGVAQSPRYKIIEKRQSVAFWCNPISGHATLYWYQQILGQGPKLLIQFQNNGVVDDSQLPKDRFSAERLKGVDSTLKIQPAKLEDSAVYLCASIMGGDRGISLSGASVLTFGAGSRLTVL.

Note on this clonotype: One end of the junction varies from germline; a read error may be responsible. The V call is TRBV30, the J call TRBJ1-1, with D hard to call. This CDR3 has 13 residues. CDR1 and CDR2 from the germline V gene are GTSNPN and SVGIG (reference sequence). CDR3 region: CAWSTDRRTEALF. CDR3 DNA: TGTGCCTGGAGTACGGATAGGAGGACTGAAGCTTTGTTT.